What follows describes a single T cell receptor (beta chain). Its matching antigen is unknown. Central memory, naive, regulatory and stem cell-like memory CD4+ cells were sorted by CD45RO/CCR7/CD25/CD127/CD95/CD27. The CDR3 extends over 11 amino acids. Looked up from germline, CDR1 is SQVTM and CDR2 is ANQGSEA. V was pared by 6 bases and J by 8 bases, with 11 bases between. The sequenced template was cDNA made from the entire isolated RNA. TCRdb's table, derived via immunoSEQ multiplex PCR, lists solely in-frame clones and lacks some. The table shows 850,000 to 900,000 clones, with roughly a sixth occurring only once. The data were obtained in a study of beta chain features in type 1 diabetes. About the study: Comparable age, gender and cell yields were observed in patients relative to healthy donors.

Study results and limitations: A pattern of fewer insertions and more deletions at VDJ junctions was seen in type 1 diabetes patients. All four CD4+ subsets from Type 1 diabetes patients carried moderately but significantly shorter TCRB CDR3s.

This TCR was sampled from a woman aged 18-30 years in good health. The sequenced sample consisted of naive CD4+ T cells from blood. The rearrangement links TRBV29-1 to TRBJ2-1; the D gene is possibly TRBD1 (6 bases). CDR3 in DNA: TGCAGCGTGTTCCAGGGGCATGAGCAGTTCTTC. It is translated as CSVFQGHEQFF.